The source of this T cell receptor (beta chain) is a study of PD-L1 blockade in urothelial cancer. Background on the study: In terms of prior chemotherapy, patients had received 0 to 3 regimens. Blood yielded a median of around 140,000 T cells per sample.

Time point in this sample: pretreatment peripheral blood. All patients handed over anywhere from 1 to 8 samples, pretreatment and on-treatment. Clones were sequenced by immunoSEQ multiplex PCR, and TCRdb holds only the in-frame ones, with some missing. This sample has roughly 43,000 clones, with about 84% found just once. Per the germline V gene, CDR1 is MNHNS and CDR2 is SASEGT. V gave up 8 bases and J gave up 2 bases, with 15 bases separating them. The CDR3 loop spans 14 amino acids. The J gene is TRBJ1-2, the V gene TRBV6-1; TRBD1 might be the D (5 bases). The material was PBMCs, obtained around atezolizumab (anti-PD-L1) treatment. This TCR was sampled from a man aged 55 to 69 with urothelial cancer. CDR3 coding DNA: TGTGCCAGCGCTACCGACAGCACAAACTATGGCTACACCTTC. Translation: CASATDSTNYGYTF.